This TCR beta chain came from a study of blood T cell repertoires in COVID-19. Living in about two dozen US areas, the participants were between 18 and 89 years of age. Cohorts were based on clinical histories the participants reported. Data came from immunoSEQ multiplex PCR; TCRdb stores just in-frame clones and leaves some out. The sample includes 160,000 or so clones, 65% to 85% of them seen just once. V lost 3 bases to trimming and J lost 4 bases, with 9 bases between them. The V gene's germline CDR1 is LNHDA and CDR2 SQIVND (reference sequence). The CDR3 contains 13 residues. V usage is TRBV19 and J usage is TRBJ1-2; tentatively, D is TRBD1 (6 bases). This receptor was obtained from a man aged 35-49 years who had recovered from COVID-19. Sequenced material: PBMCs or T cells enriched from blood (not recorded which). The CDR3 region has the DNA TGTGCCAGTAGTATCGGACAGCTCTATGGCTACACCTTC. Translating gives CASSIGQLYGYTF. Looking up the rest from reference TRBV19 and TRBJ1-2 gives the full variable domain: DGGITQSPKYLFRKEGQNVTLSCEQNLNHDAMYWYRQDPGQGLRLIYYSQIVNDFQKGDIAEGYSVSREKKESFPLTVTSAQKNPTAFYLCASSIGQLYGYTFGSGTRLTVV.